Each of the 31 T cell receptor beta chains below was sequenced from the same sample in a study of blood T cell repertoires in COVID-19. Clones were sequenced by immunoSEQ multiplex PCR, and TCRdb holds only the in-frame ones, with some missing. The table lists about 250,000 clones, over 75% of them singletons. The specimen sequenced was PBMCs or T cells enriched from blood (not recorded which). The receptors here all came from a man aged 35 to 55 who had recovered from COVID-19.

V and J are TRBV25-1 and TRBJ1-6; 8 bases are a match to TRBD1. CDR3 length: 15 residues. Germline V gene sequence: CDR1 MGHDK, CDR2 SYGVNS. V shed 4 bases and J 9 bases; nucleotides not matched to a gene: 8. The CDR3 DNA follows: TGTGCCAGCAGTGCCCGACAGGGGTTGAGTTCACCCCTCCACTTT. Protein sequence: CASSARQGLSSPLHF.

This chain joins TRBV10-3 and TRBJ1-2; 8 positions match TRBD1. CDR3 length equals 13 residues. After removal of 11 bases from V and 3 bases from J, the junction contained 8 bases not matched to a gene. In germline, CDR1 is ENHRY, CDR2 SYGVKD. As DNA, the CDR3 is TGTGCCGCACAGGGGGATTGGGACTATGGCTACACCTTC. Translating gives CAAQGDWDYGYTF.

This chain uses TRBV24-1 with TRBJ2-2, with 11 bases lining up with TRBD2. V trimming: 7 bases; J trimming: 6 bases; junction bases outside the gene matches: 12. Per the germline V gene, CDR1 is KGHDR and CDR2 is SFDVKD. The CDR3 runs 17 residues. CDR3 in DNA: TGTGCCACCAGCCCCGGGACTAGCGGAATCTGGTCCGGGGAGCTGTTTTTT. Amino acid sequence: CATSPGTSGIWSGELFF.

The rearrangement uses TRBV19 and TRBJ2-5; TRBD1 matches at 8 bases. With V trimmed by 3 bases and J by 3 bases, 3 bases remained unmatched. From germline, CDR1 is LNHDA and CDR2 SQIVND (reference sequence). This CDR3 is 14 amino acids long. This CDR3 reads CASSIVDREETQYF. DNA for the CDR3: TGTGCCAGTAGTATTGTGGACAGGGAAGAGACCCAGTACTTC.

This rearrangement joins TRBV7-2 to TRBJ2-4; 11 bases map to TRBD1. After removal of 2 bases from V and 2 bases from J, the junction contained 8 bases not matched to a gene. Per the germline V gene, CDR1 is SGHTA and CDR2 is FQGNSA. The CDR3 is 18 residues long. The DNA for the CDR3 is TGTGCCAGCAGCTTACGGACAGGGGGCGTTAATTCCAAAAACATTCAGTACTTC. Its translation is CASSLRTGGVNSKNIQYF. Using reference TRBV7-2 and TRBJ2-4 for the parts outside the CDR3, the full variable domain is GAGVSQSPSNKVTEKGKDVELRCDPISGHTALYWYRQSLGQGLEFLIYFQGNSAPDKSGLPSDRFSAERTGGSVSTLTIQRTQQEDSAVYLCASSLRTGGVNSKNIQYFGAGTRLSVL.

CDR3 coding DNA: TGTGCCACGCGGAGCGGGATCAGCACAGATACGCAGTATTTT. It is translated as CATRSGISTDTQYF. This sequence joins TRBV2 and TRBJ2-3; the match to TRBD2 covers 7 bases. The V gene end was trimmed by 10 bases and the J gene end by 0 bases; junction bases not matched to a gene: 7. The CDR3 consists of 14 residues. The germline V gene encodes CDR1 SNHLY and CDR2 FYNNEI.

The J gene is TRBJ2-3, the V gene TRBV5-5; tentative D call: TRBD1 (6 bases). CDR3 length equals 15 residues. V lost 2 bases and J lost 1, with 11 bases in between. Germline CDR1 SGHKS, CDR2 YYEKEE (reference sequence). In DNA form, the CDR3 reads TGTGCCAGCAGCTTCGAAGGGGGACGCACAGATACGCAGTATTTT. Encoded protein: CASSFEGGRTDTQYF. Drawing the rest from reference TRBV5-5 and TRBJ2-3, the complete variable domain is DAGVTQSPTHLIKTRGQQVTLRCSPISGHKSVSWYQQVLGQGPQFIFQYYEKEERGRGNFPDRFSARQFPNYSSELNVNALLLGDSALYLCASSFEGGRTDTQYFGPGTRLTVL.

V is TRBV19 and J is TRBJ1-5, with 12 positions matching TRBD1. CDR3 length: 15 amino acids. The germline V gene has CDR1 LNHDA and CDR2 SQIVND (reference sequence). V trimming: 6 bases; J trimming: 6 bases; junction bases outside the gene matches: 6. This chain's CDR3 is CASSPGQGAGQPQHF. The CDR3 DNA follows: TGTGCCAGTAGCCCGGGACAGGGGGCTGGTCAGCCCCAGCATTTT.

The chain carries TRBV5-4 and TRBJ1-3, with 7 nucleotides matching TRBD1. Germline V lookup: CDR1 SGHNT, CDR2 YYREEE (reference sequence). This CDR3 has 17 residues. The V segment lost 0 bases and the J segment 0 bases; nucleotides outside the gene matches: 6. The CDR3 here is CASSLEGTAYSGNTIYF. The CDR3 DNA reads TGTGCCAGCAGCTTGGAAGGGACAGCATACTCTGGAAACACCATATATTTT.

The CDR3 spells CATGPSGSDEQYF. CDR3 coding DNA: TGTGCCACAGGACCGAGCGGGAGCGACGAGCAGTACTTC. This chain joins TRBV10-3 and TRBJ2-7; the match to TRBD2 covers 8 bases. V shed 10 bases, J shed 5 bases, and the junction held 10 bases outside the gene matches. Germline V gene sequence: CDR1 ENHRY, CDR2 SYGVKD. The length of the CDR3 is 13 residues.

This clone was observed a single time. This sequence joins TRBV28 and TRBJ2-4, with a weak D call TRBD2 (5 bases). There are 15 residues in the CDR3. The germline CDR1 and CDR2 sequences are MDHEN and SYDVKM. The germline V and J ends were trimmed by 7 bases and 7 bases, with 20 bases remaining between them. As DNA, the CDR3 is TGTGCCAGCACTCTCCCGGGATCCCAAGGGAACATTCAGTACTTC. Residues: CASTLPGSQGNIQYF.

A few counts support this clone. V gene TRBV7-2 combines with J gene TRBJ1-2, with D perhaps TRBD1 (6 bases). This CDR3 spans 12 amino acids. Between the trimmed V and J ends, which lost 2 bases and 8 bases, there was a span of 9 bases. The germline V gene encodes CDR1 SGHTA and CDR2 FQGNSA. The CDR3 region is CASSLTGLGYTF. CDR3 nucleotides: TGTGCCAGCAGCTTAACAGGGTTGGGCTACACCTTC.

The rearrangement uses TRBV14 and TRBJ1-2, with TRBD1 matching 7 bases. In germline, CDR1 is SGHDN, CDR2 FVKESK. The CDR3 spans 16 residues. J gave up 3 bases and V 3 bases, and 10 bases lay outside the gene matches. This CDR3 reads CASSQVGQTPYYGYTF. CDR3 bases: TGTGCCAGCAGCCAGGTGGGACAGACTCCTTACTATGGCTACACCTTC.

J is TRBJ2-3 and V is TRBV7-2; 7 nucleotides agree with TRBD2. The V gene's germline CDR1 is SGHTA and CDR2 FQGNSA. The V gene end was trimmed by 1 base and the J gene end by 2 bases; junction bases not matched to a gene: 3. CDR3 length: 15 amino acids. CDR3 residues: CASSLETSPTDTQYF. The DNA for the CDR3 is TGTGCCAGCAGCTTAGAGACTAGCCCCACAGATACGCAGTATTTT.

V and J are TRBV5-1 and TRBJ2-3; D gene unclear. Trimming shortened V by 0 bases and J by 2 bases, and 7 bases separated the two germline ends. The CDR3 spans 14 residues. In germline, CDR1 is SGHRS, CDR2 YFSETQ. In nucleotides, the CDR3 is TGCGCCAGCAGCTTGGGACATCTCACAGATACGCAGTATTTT. Translation gives CASSLGHLTDTQYF. The entire variable domain, with the rest obtained from reference TRBV5-1 and TRBJ2-3, is as follows: KAGVTQTPRYLIKTRGQQVTLSCSPISGHRSVSWYQQTPGQGLQFLFEYFSETQRNKGNFPGRFSGRQFSNSRSEMNVSTLELGDSALYLCASSLGHLTDTQYFGPGTRLTVL.

This clone was counted a single time. The chain links TRBV28 to TRBJ1-4; D gene ambiguous. Germline-derived CDR1 and CDR2 are MDHEN and SYDVKM. V was trimmed by 5 bases and J by 8 bases, leaving 18 bases between them. The CDR3 has 15 residues. CDR3 amino acids: CASSREGIEREKLFF. CDR3 nucleotide sequence: TGTGCCAGCAGTAGAGAGGGTATAGAGCGGGAAAAACTGTTTTTT.

CDR3 DNA: TGTGCCAGCAGCTTCACCGAGGGCGGCAGGGGCTACACCTTC. Its protein product is CASSFTEGGRGYTF. This rearrangement joins TRBV7-2 to TRBJ1-2; D remains unclear. V gave up 3 bases and J gave up 8 bases, with 16 bases separating them. CDR1 and CDR2 from the germline V gene are SGHTA and FQGNSA. This CDR3 spans 14 amino acids.

This clone has at least ten counts. The chain recombines TRBV15 with TRBJ2-7; D possibly corresponds to TRBD1 (5 bases). Germline CDR1 is LNHNV and CDR2 is YYDKDF (reference sequence). This CDR3 is built from 15 residues. Between the trimmed V and J ends, which lost 0 bases and 1 base, there was a span of 10 bases. The CDR3 protein is CATSRDLGLSYEQYF. CDR3 sequence (DNA): TGTGCCACCAGCAGAGATTTGGGGCTATCCTACGAGCAGTACTTC.

This clone was observed a few times. The genes are TRBV7-6 and TRBJ1-4; 7 bases match TRBD1. In germline, CDR1 is SGHVS, CDR2 FNYEAQ. Unmatched junction bases numbered 3, after V lost 5 bases and J lost 0 bases. This CDR3 comprises 15 residues. Here the CDR3 reads CASSPGQATNEKLFF. CDR3 nucleotide sequence: TGTGCCAGCAGCCCTGGACAGGCAACTAATGAAAAACTGTTTTTT.

The gene calls are TRBV6-5 and TRBJ2-7, with a possible D match to TRBD1 (6 bases). Per germline, CDR1 MNHEY and CDR2 SVGAGI. Between the trimmed V and J ends, which lost 7 bases and 1 base, there was a span of 17 bases. The CDR3 has 15 amino acids. The CDR3 DNA reads as TGTGCCAGCAATAACCGGGACACCTCATCCTACGAGCAGTACTTC. This sequence encodes CASNNRDTSSYEQYF.

The V call is TRBV7-8, the J call TRBJ2-1; 7 nucleotides agree with TRBD2. The CDR3 runs 15 residues. V was clipped by 1 base and J by 1 base; unmatched bases: 1. The germline CDR1 and CDR2 sequences are SGHVS and FQNEAQ. The chain's CDR3 is CASSLDGGSYNEQFF. The CDR3 DNA sequence: TGTGCCAGCAGCTTAGACGGGGGGTCCTACAATGAGCAGTTCTTC.

There are a few counts of this clone. The chain carries TRBV27 and TRBJ1-1; D is possibly TRBD1 (5 bases). Per germline, CDR1 MNHEY and CDR2 SMNVEV (reference sequence). The CDR3 extends over 13 amino acids. V lost 6 bases and J 5 bases, leaving 13 bases between the germline ends. In DNA, the CDR3 is TGTGCCAGCAGGGGACTCCAAGAGACTGAAGCTTTCTTT. This translates into CASRGLQETEAFF.

The V and J genes are TRBV19 and TRBJ2-1, with D perhaps TRBD1 (5 bases). The V and J ends lost 5 bases and 4 bases respectively, with 18 bases between them. Per germline, CDR1 LNHDA and CDR2 SQIVND (reference sequence). The CDR3 contains 16 residues. CDR3 nucleotide sequence: TGTGCCAGTAGTTTCTCAGGGTATGGCGTGTACAATGAGCAGTTCTTC. It yields the protein CASSFSGYGVYNEQFF. Variable domain in full (rest from reference TRBV19 and TRBJ2-1): DGGITQSPKYLFRKEGQNVTLSCEQNLNHDAMYWYRQDPGQGLRLIYYSQIVNDFQKGDIAEGYSVSREKKESFPLTVTSAQKNPTAFYLCASSFSGYGVYNEQFFGPGTRLTVL.

This chain joins TRBV5-6 and TRBJ1-5, with D possibly being TRBD1 (6 bases). V was shortened by 0 bases and J by 3 bases, with 7 bases between the two germline ends. CDR3 length: 14 amino acids. Germline values: CDR1 SGHDT, CDR2 YYEEEE. The CDR3 region has the DNA TGTGCCAGCAGCTTGGCAGGGGCCAATCAGCCCCAGCATTTT. It is translated as CASSLAGANQPQHF.

The chain is built from TRBV5-1 and TRBJ1-6; D perhaps matches TRBD1 (5 bases). The CDR3 covers 17 residues. V was clipped by 0 bases and J by 5 bases, with 15 bases between them. Germline loops: CDR1 SGHRS, CDR2 YFSETQ. CDR3 sequence: CASSLVVVGADNSPLHF. DNA for the CDR3: TGCGCCAGCAGCTTGGTTGTTGTAGGGGCCGATAATTCACCCCTCCACTTT. The whole variable domain, filled in from reference TRBV5-1 and TRBJ1-6, reads KAGVTQTPRYLIKTRGQQVTLSCSPISGHRSVSWYQQTPGQGLQFLFEYFSETQRNKGNFPGRFSGRQFSNSRSEMNVSTLELGDSALYLCASSLVVVGADNSPLHFGNGTRLTVT.

This chain links TRBV5-1 with TRBJ2-5; 14 positions agree with TRBD2. J lost 2 bases, V lost 3 bases, and 3 bases had no gene match. CDR3 length equals 16 residues. The germline V gene encodes CDR1 SGHRS and CDR2 YFSETQ. CDR3 in DNA: TGCGCCAGCAGCTCCGGACTAGCGGGGGGACAAGAGACCCAGTACTTC. It is translated as CASSSGLAGGQETQYF. The full variable domain, its missing parts supplied by reference TRBV5-1 and TRBJ2-5, is KAGVTQTPRYLIKTRGQQVTLSCSPISGHRSVSWYQQTPGQGLQFLFEYFSETQRNKGNFPGRFSGRQFSNSRSEMNVSTLELGDSALYLCASSSGLAGGQETQYFGPGTRLLVL.

The rearrangement uses TRBV12-3 or TRBV12-4 and TRBJ1-1; 8 positions agree with TRBD1. The CDR3 covers 13 residues. V shed 7 bases and J 4 bases; nucleotides not matched to a gene: 5. The CDR3 DNA sequence: TGTGCCAGCATCAGGACAGGGCCCACTGAAGCTTTCTTT. This gives the protein CASIRTGPTEAFF.

The J gene is TRBJ2-1, the V gene TRBV28; tentative D call: TRBD1 (6 bases). V lost 4 bases and J lost 0, with 7 bases in between. The CDR3 spans 14 residues. The germline CDR1 and CDR2 sequences are MDHEN and SYDVKM. This CDR3 reads CASSSGDSYNEQFF. The DNA of the CDR3 is TGTGCCAGCAGTTCAGGGGACTCCTACAATGAGCAGTTCTTC.

The V and J genes are TRBV30 and TRBJ2-7, with 7 bases identical to TRBD1. V dropped 0 bases and J dropped 5; count of bases not matched to a gene: 16. Germline V gene data show CDR1 as GTSNPN and CDR2 as SVGIG (reference sequence). The CDR3 has 17 residues. The CDR3 sequence is CAWSVPPPGTEVHEQYF. CDR3 coding DNA: TGTGCCTGGAGTGTACCCCCCCCCGGGACAGAAGTCCACGAGCAGTACTTC.

This chain links TRBV10-3 with TRBJ1-6; the D is unclear. Germline V CDR1 and CDR2: ENHRY, SYGVKD. The CDR3 is made up of 12 amino acids. The V end was cut by 6 bases, the J end by 7 bases, with 7 bases between. The CDR3, as DNA: TGTGCCATCAGGGGAGAGAATTCACCCCTCCACTTT. It encodes CAIRGENSPLHF.

The chain is built from TRBV19 and TRBJ2-7, with TRBD2 identical over 8 bases. After removal of 9 bases from V and 3 bases from J, the junction contained 16 bases not matched to a gene. The V gene's germline CDR1 is LNHDA and CDR2 SQIVND (reference sequence). The CDR3 sequence is 16 residues long. CDR3 region: CARTIRKAGDRYEQYF. The DNA for the CDR3 is TGTGCCAGGACCATTCGAAAAGCGGGAGACCGCTACGAGCAGTACTTC.